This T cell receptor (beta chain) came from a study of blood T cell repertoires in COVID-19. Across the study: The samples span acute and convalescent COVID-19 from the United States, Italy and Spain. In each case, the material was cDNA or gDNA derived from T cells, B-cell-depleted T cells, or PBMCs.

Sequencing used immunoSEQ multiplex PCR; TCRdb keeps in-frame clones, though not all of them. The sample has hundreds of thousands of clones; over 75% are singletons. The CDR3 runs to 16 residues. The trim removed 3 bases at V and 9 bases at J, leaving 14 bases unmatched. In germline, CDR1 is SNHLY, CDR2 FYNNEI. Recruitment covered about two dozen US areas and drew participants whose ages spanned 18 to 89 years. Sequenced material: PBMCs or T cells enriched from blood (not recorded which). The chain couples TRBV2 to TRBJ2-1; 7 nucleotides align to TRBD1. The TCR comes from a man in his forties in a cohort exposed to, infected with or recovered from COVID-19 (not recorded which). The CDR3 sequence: CASSESATGWQGEQFF. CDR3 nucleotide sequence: TGTGCCAGCAGTGAGTCTGCGACAGGGTGGCAGGGTGAGCAGTTCTTC.